Below, 29 T cell receptor beta chains from the same sample are listed, as sequenced in a study of regulatory T cells in long-lasting Graves disease. CDR3-region Arm-PCR and iRepertoire HTBI primers produced the TCR beta libraries. TCRdb re-called the multiplex PCR reads with MiXCR, one entry per CDR3 protein. Of more than 300,000 distinct CDR3 sequences in the sample, about 14% were seen once. Time point here: newly diagnosed GD, antithyroid drugs for less than 3 months. RNA from PBMCs was the source of the TCR library. The sequenced sample was peripheral blood mononuclear cells (PBMCs), obtained at new diagnosis, from a patient treated with antithyroid drugs. These receptors all stem from a female donor with Graves disease.

This clonotype appeared many times. The chain couples TRBV27 to TRBJ2-1; 7 nucleotides line up with TRBD2. Germline CDR1 and CDR2: MNHEY and SMNVEV (reference sequence). J was trimmed by 4 bases and V by 6 bases; bases with no gene match: 18. The CDR3 is 18 residues long. CDR3 in DNA: TGTGCCAGCAGGAGAAGATTTGGAGAAACCGGGGGGTACAATGAGCAGTTCTTC. This translates into CASRRRFGETGGYNEQFF.

This clonotype has ten or more counts. V and J are TRBV18 and TRBJ1-1; D gene unclear. Per the germline V gene, CDR1 is KGHSH and CDR2 is LQKENI. This CDR3 spans 14 amino acids. V was pared by 0 bases and J by 0 bases, with 5 bases between. DNA for the CDR3: TGTGCCAGCTCACCACCGGGTTTGAACACTGAAGCTTTCTTT. Residues: CASSPPGLNTEAFF.

Of note for this clonotype: Since a much larger clone is just one base distant, this may be a read error. The chain uses TRBV4-2 and TRBJ2-3; D ambiguous. The last part of the DNA fits TRBJ2-7 better; the J call may be wrong. Germline V gene data show CDR1 as LGHNA and CDR2 as YNFKEQ. The CDR3 contains 16 residues. The CDR3 loop is CASSQEGRRDPYEQYF. For the CDR3, the DNA is TGTGCCAGCAGCCAAGAGGGCCGGCGCGACCCCTACGAGCAGTACTTC.

This clonotype occurred a few times. This sequence joins TRBV7-8 and TRBJ1-1; D is unresolved. The germline V and J ends were trimmed by 1 base and 4 bases, with 13 bases remaining between them. This CDR3 has 15 amino acids. Germline CDR1 SGHVS, CDR2 FQNEAQ. CDR3 sequence reads: CASSLVFRGGTEAFF. The CDR3 DNA sequence: TGTGCCAGCAGCTTAGTTTTCCGGGGAGGCACTGAAGCTTTCTTT. Supplemented by reference TRBV7-8 and TRBJ1-1, the full variable domain reads GAGVSQSPRYKVAKRGQDVALRCDPISGHVSLFWYQQALGQGPEFLTYFQNEAQLDKSGLPSDRFFAERPEGSVSTLKIQRTQQEDSAVYLCASSLVFRGGTEAFFGQGTRLTVV.

This clonotype was observed many times. This chain joins TRBV12-3 or TRBV12-4 and TRBJ2-7; possibly TRBD1 or TRBD2 for D (5 bases each). The CDR3 contains 16 residues. V dropped 2 bases and J dropped 2 bases, with 16 bases sitting between them. CDR3 amino acids: CASSLNHGDGAYEQYF. The CDR3 bases are TGTGCCAGCAGTTTAAATCATGGGGACGGAGCCTACGAGCAGTACTTC.

This clonotype was seen ten or more times. The rearrangement joins TRBV20-1 to TRBJ1-5; tentatively, D is TRBD1 (5 bases). Germline V CDR1 and CDR2: DFQATT, SNEGSKA (reference sequence). This CDR3 has 16 residues. Trimming pared 6 bases from V and 1 base from J, leaving 19 bases between. DNA for the CDR3: TGCAGTGCCCAAGGGGCGGGGGGGATGAGCAATCAGCCCCAGCATTTT. Protein product: CSAQGAGGMSNQPQHF.

The chain is built from TRBV5-5 and TRBJ2-7; TRBD1 matches 8 bases. Germline V gene lookup returns CDR1 SGHKS and CDR2 YYEKEE (reference sequence). The CDR3 spans 17 residues. Trimming cost V 4 bases and J 0 bases; bases outside gene matches: 12. CDR3 sequence reads: CASSRSGTGGPSYEQYF. Here the CDR3 DNA reads TGTGCCAGCAGCAGGTCCGGGACAGGAGGACCCTCCTACGAGCAGTACTTC.

V is TRBV25-1 and J is TRBJ1-4; 7 positions match TRBD1. V shed 6 bases and J 6 bases; nucleotides not matched to a gene: 7. The germline CDR1 and CDR2 sequences are MGHDK and SYGVNS. This CDR3 has 14 amino acids. The CDR3 protein is CASRQGFSDEKLFF. CDR3 in DNA: TGTGCCAGCAGACAGGGGTTCTCAGATGAAAAACTGTTTTTT.

The V gene is TRBV25-1, the J gene TRBJ2-7; unclear D gene. CDR1 and CDR2 (germline): MGHDK, SYGVNS. Trimming took 3 bases from V and 3 from J, leaving 6 bases between them. The CDR3 consists of 12 residues. The CDR3 DNA follows: TGTGCCAGCAGTGACCACCACTACGAGCAGTACTTC. This gives the protein CASSDHHYEQYF.

There are many counts of this clonotype. The chain combines TRBV27 with TRBJ2-1; the D gene is possibly TRBD2 (6 bases). Looked up from germline, CDR1 is MNHEY and CDR2 is SMNVEV (reference sequence). V lost 3 bases and J lost 4, with 13 bases in between. The CDR3 covers 15 residues. This chain's CDR3 is CASSFGLAPYNEQFF. The CDR3 nucleotides are TGTGCCAGCAGTTTTGGGCTAGCGCCGTACAATGAGCAGTTCTTC.

This clonotype has at least ten counts. The chain couples TRBV9 to TRBJ2-5; no firm D call. Germline CDR1 reads SGDLS; CDR2 reads YYNGEE. The V end lost 3 bases, the J end lost 2 bases, and 14 bases lay between the germline ends. The CDR3 sequence is 15 residues long. In DNA, the CDR3 is TGTGCCAGCAGCGATGGGGATAAATCGCAAGAGACCCAGTACTTC. Translated: CASSDGDKSQETQYF.

This CDR3 reads CASSRRDWGQGATDTQYF. Written as DNA, the CDR3 is TGCGCCAGCAGCCGTCGAGACTGGGGACAGGGGGCAACAGATACGCAGTATTTT. The chain links TRBV4-1 to TRBJ2-3; 12 bases map to TRBD1. J gave up 3 bases and V 4 bases, and 11 bases lay outside the gene matches. The length of the CDR3 is 18 residues. Germline assignment: CDR1 MGHRA and CDR2 YSYEKL.

This clonotype was detected ten times or more. The chain recombines TRBV20-1 with TRBJ2-7; 11 nucleotides align to TRBD2. The CDR3 sequence is 14 residues long. Trimming cost V 5 bases and J 5 bases; bases outside gene matches: 8. The germline V gene has CDR1 DFQATT and CDR2 SNEGSKA (reference sequence). As DNA, the CDR3 is TGCAGTGCTCCCCAACTAGCGGGAGTCCACGAGCAGTACTTC. Translated: CSAPQLAGVHEQYF.

This clonotype came up many times. The J gene is TRBJ1-5, the V gene TRBV28; a weak D match, TRBD1 (5 bases). Germline-derived CDR1 and CDR2 are MDHEN and SYDVKM. This CDR3 has 13 residues. Trimming pared 5 bases from V and 9 bases from J, leaving 14 bases between. CDR3 residues: CASSRRGNLPQHF. DNA for the CDR3: TGTGCCAGCAGTCGACGGGGGAATTTGCCCCAGCATTTT.

The rearrangement joins TRBV10-2 to TRBJ2-1, with 7 bases aligning to TRBD1. The CDR3 has 16 residues. Germline CDR1 reads WSHSY; CDR2 reads SAAADI. The V segment lost 4 bases and the J segment 4 bases; nucleotides outside the gene matches: 10. The CDR3 nucleotides are TGCGCCAGCAGTGTTAGGGGGCACATTCCTTACAATGAGCAGTTCTTC. Its protein product is CASSVRGHIPYNEQFF.

This clonotype was found a few times. The chain is built from TRBV27 and TRBJ1-1; perhaps TRBD1 as D (5 bases). The germline V and J ends were trimmed by 3 bases and 7 bases, with 27 bases remaining between them. The CDR3 is 18 amino acids. The V gene's germline CDR1 is MNHEY and CDR2 SMNVEV (reference sequence). DNA for the CDR3: TGTGCCAGCAGTTTCGTAGGCCCCCAGGCCCCAGGGCTAGTTGAAGCTTTCTTT. Its translation is CASSFVGPQAPGLVEAFF.

This clonotype occurred many times. The chain employs TRBV6-2 or TRBV6-3 and TRBJ2-1; 8 nucleotides line up with TRBD2. Looked up from germline, CDR1 is MNHEY and CDR2 is SVGEGT. This CDR3 comprises 17 residues. The ends lost 5 bases at V and 0 bases at J; junction bases unmatched: 9. This CDR3 reads CASSRQLAASSYNEQFF. The CDR3 nucleotides are TGTGCCAGCAGTCGACAACTAGCGGCCAGCTCCTACAATGAGCAGTTCTTC.

The CDR3 reads CASSEVGQSTDTQYF. Written as DNA, the CDR3 is TGCGCCAGCAGTGAAGTGGGACAGAGCACAGATACGCAGTATTTT. The chain uses TRBV10-1 and TRBJ2-3; 7 bases match TRBD1. V dropped 3 bases and J dropped 0; count of bases not matched to a gene: 3. The CDR3 contains 15 residues. CDR1 is WNHNN and CDR2 is SYGVQD in the germline V gene (reference sequence).

The genes are TRBV20-1 and TRBJ1-1, with D perhaps TRBD1 (5 bases). Germline CDR1 DFQATT, CDR2 SNEGSKA (reference sequence). The V and J ends lost 4 bases and 5 bases respectively, with 14 bases between them. The CDR3 sequence is 13 residues long. CDR3 DNA sequence: TGCAGTGCTAATATTGGGGGGATTACTGAAGCTTTCTTT. Translation: CSANIGGITEAFF.

In this sample, this clonotype turned up many times. The chain is built from TRBV6-2 or TRBV6-3 and TRBJ1-5, with 7 bases fitting TRBD1. This CDR3 region has 14 residues. The J segment lost 6 bases and the V segment lost 5 bases, leaving 7 bases of the junction unmatched. Germline CDR1 MNHEY, CDR2 SVGEGT. CDR3: CASSEMQGGQPQHF. The CDR3 DNA reads as TGTGCCAGCAGTGAAATGCAGGGGGGTCAGCCCCAGCATTTT.

V and J are TRBV12-3 or TRBV12-4 and TRBJ2-7, with D tentatively TRBD2 (5 bases). The V end lost 4 bases, the J end lost 5 bases, and 15 bases lay between the germline ends. The CDR3 length is 14 residues. CDR3 in amino acids: CASSSGGNWDEQYF. The CDR3 region has the DNA TGTGCCAGCAGTTCTGGAGGAAATTGGGACGAGCAGTACTTC.

This clonotype was seen a single time. The V call is TRBV12-3 or TRBV12-4, the J call TRBJ2-1; 7 nucleotides agree with TRBD1. The V gene end was trimmed by 3 bases and the J gene end by 4 bases; junction bases not matched to a gene: 21. This CDR3 contains 20 residues. The CDR3 DNA reads as TGTGCCAGCAGTTTGAAAAGGGTCAGGGGGTCGCTAGCTCCGTACAATGAGCAGTTCTTC. Translation gives CASSLKRVRGSLAPYNEQFF.

This clonotype has ten or more counts. This chain links TRBV28 with TRBJ1-2; tentatively, D is TRBD1 (5 bases). The V and J ends lost 7 bases and 5 bases respectively, with 14 bases between them. The CDR3 sequence is 13 residues long. Germline CDR1 and CDR2: MDHEN and SYDVKM. CDR3 coding DNA: TGTGCCAGCATGACGGCGCAGGGTTATGGCTACACCTTC. Amino acid sequence: CASMTAQGYGYTF.

This clonotype was detected many times. The chain's CDR3 is CASSSQGLGNEKLFF. CDR3 coding DNA: TGTGCCAGCAGCTCACAGGGATTAGGAAATGAAAAACTGTTTTTT. V usage is TRBV7-2 and J usage is TRBJ1-4, with D tentatively TRBD1 (6 bases). Trimming removed 4 bases from V and 5 bases from J, with 14 bases in between. The CDR3 length is 15 residues. The germline V gene has CDR1 SGHTA and CDR2 FQGNSA.

As for this clonotype: One base separates it from a far larger clone, so it is likely a read error. This chain uses TRBV7-3 with TRBJ2-5, with D unresolved. V was trimmed by 7 bases and J by 9 bases, leaving 15 bases between them. Germline V gives CDR1 SGHTA, CDR2 FQGTGA. CDR3 length: 12 residues. CDR3 sequence (DNA): TGTGCCAGCAACACGTTGGGTGGCCCCCAGTACTTC. Translated, it gives CASNTLGGPQYF. The entire variable domain, with the rest obtained from reference TRBV7-3 and TRBJ2-5, is as follows: GAGVSQTPSNKVTEKGKYVELRCDPISGHTALYWYRQSLGQGPEFLIYFQGTGAADDSGLPNDRFFAVRPEGSVSTLKIQRTERGDSAVYLCASNTLGGPQYFGPGTRLLVL.

This clonotype appeared many times. The CDR3 region has the DNA TGTGCCAGCAGTGAAGCGTACAGCTATGGCTACACCTTC. It translates to CASSEAYSYGYTF. The genes are TRBV6-1 and TRBJ1-2, with unresolved D. Germline V gene lookup returns CDR1 MNHNS and CDR2 SASEGT. The V gene lost 0 bases and the J gene lost 4 bases, with 6 bases spanning the gap. The CDR3 is made up of 13 amino acids.

This clonotype was counted many times. The V and J genes are TRBV19 and TRBJ1-2; D is perhaps TRBD1 (6 bases). The CDR3 contains 14 residues. Germline values: CDR1 LNHDA, CDR2 SQIVND (reference sequence). The V and J ends lost 5 bases and 1 base respectively, with 11 bases between them. CDR3: CASSWGRGNYGYTF. As DNA, the CDR3 is TGTGCCAGTAGTTGGGGGCGAGGTAACTATGGCTACACCTTC.

A note on this clonotype: Mismatch with germline at one junction end may stem from a read error. The rearrangement links TRBV6-2 or TRBV6-3 to TRBJ2-5; D is unclear. CDR1 and CDR2 (germline): MNHEY, SVGEGT. CDR3 length equals 16 residues. DNA of the CDR3: TGTGCCAGCAGCTACTCCTGGGCAGCCATCGAAGAGACCCAGTACTTC. Protein: CASSYSWAAIEETQYF.

This clonotype has ten or more counts. V is TRBV5-1 and J is TRBJ1-5, with 10 bases matching TRBD1. CDR1 is SGHRS, CDR2 YFSETQ, per germline. With 0 bases clipped from V and 9 bases from J, the junction kept 6 bases outside the gene matches. The CDR3 covers 15 residues. This chain's CDR3 is CASSLDGTGEWPQHF. CDR3 bases: TGCGCCAGCAGCTTGGACGGGACAGGGGAATGGCCCCAGCATTTT.